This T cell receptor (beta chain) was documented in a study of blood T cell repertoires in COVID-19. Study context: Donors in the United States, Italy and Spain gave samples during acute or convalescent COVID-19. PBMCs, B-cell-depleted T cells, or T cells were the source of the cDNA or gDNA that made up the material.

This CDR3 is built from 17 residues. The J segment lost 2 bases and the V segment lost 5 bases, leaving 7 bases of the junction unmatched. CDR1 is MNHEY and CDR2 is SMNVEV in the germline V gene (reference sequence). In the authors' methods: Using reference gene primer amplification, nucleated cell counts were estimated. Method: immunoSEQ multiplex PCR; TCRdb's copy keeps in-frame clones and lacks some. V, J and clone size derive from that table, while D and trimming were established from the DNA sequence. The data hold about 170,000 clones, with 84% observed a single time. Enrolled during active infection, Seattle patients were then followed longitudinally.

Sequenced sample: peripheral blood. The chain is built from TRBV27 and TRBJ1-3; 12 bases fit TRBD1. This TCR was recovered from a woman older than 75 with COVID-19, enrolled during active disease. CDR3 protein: CASSRGTGGAAGNTIYF. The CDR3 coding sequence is TGTGCCAGCAGTCGCGGGACAGGGGGCGCAGCTGGAAACACCATATATTTT.